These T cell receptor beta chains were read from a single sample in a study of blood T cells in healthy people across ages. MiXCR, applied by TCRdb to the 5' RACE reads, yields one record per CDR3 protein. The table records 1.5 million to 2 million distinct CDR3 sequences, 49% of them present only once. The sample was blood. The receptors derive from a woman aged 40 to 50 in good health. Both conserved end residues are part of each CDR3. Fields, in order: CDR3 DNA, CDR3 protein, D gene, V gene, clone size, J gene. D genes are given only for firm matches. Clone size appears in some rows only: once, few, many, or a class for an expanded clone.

DNA: TGCAGTGCTATGGTCCCCGGAACCACAGATACGCAGTATTTT; CDR3: CSAMVPGTTDTQYF; D: -; V: TRBV20-1; size: few; J: TRBJ2-3
DNA: TGTGCCAGCAGCCTTGTCATCCGGGGCCGTGAAAAACTGTTTTTT; CDR3: CASSLVIRGREKLFF; D: -; V: TRBV14; size: once; J: TRBJ1-4
DNA: TGTGCCAGCAGTTACTGGAAGGGGGCGAGAGGCACAGATACGCAGTATTTT; CDR3: CASSYWKGARGTDTQYF; D: TRBD1; V: TRBV6-5; size: -; J: TRBJ2-3
DNA: TGTGCCATCCGAACTGGGACAGGGGTTCCTAAAACGAACACTGAAGCTTTCTTT; CDR3: CAIRTGTGVPKTNTEAFF; D: TRBD1; V: TRBV10-3; size: -; J: TRBJ1-1
DNA: TGTGCCAGTTCCCAGGTAGGACAGGGGGCAGGTGGGGCCAACGTCCTGACTTTC; CDR3: CASSQVGQGAGGANVLTF; D: TRBD1; V: TRBV5-5; size: -; J: TRBJ2-6
DNA: TGTGCCAGCAGTTTGTCGGCCGGAAGAATGAACTCTGGGGCCAACGTCCTGACTTTC; CDR3: CASSLSAGRMNSGANVLTF; D: -; V: TRBV28; size: -; J: TRBJ2-6
DNA: TGTGCCAGCAGTTACTCGATCGGGGGGCCAGAAGAGCAGTACTTC; CDR3: CASSYSIGGPEEQYF; D: -; V: TRBV6-5; size: -; J: TRBJ2-5
DNA: TGCAGTGCTAGCACAGGGCTTGAACAGCCCCAGCATTTT; CDR3: CSASTGLEQPQHF; D: -; V: TRBV20-1; size: -; J: TRBJ1-5
DNA: TGTGCCACCAGCAGAGGCCGGGGTAAGGATCAGCCCCAGCATTTT; CDR3: CATSRGRGKDQPQHF; D: -; V: TRBV15; size: -; J: TRBJ1-5
DNA: TGCAGTGCCCTCCGGGACAGGGATTTTGGCTACACCTTC; CDR3: CSALRDRDFGYTF; D: TRBD1; V: TRBV20-1; size: -; J: TRBJ1-2
DNA: TGTGTCACACTTAAGCCTAAGGTAGAGGCGGCTTCTTATGGCTACACCTTC; CDR3: CVTLKPKVEAASYGYTF; D: -; V: TRBV7-2; size: few; J: TRBJ1-2
DNA: TGCAGTGCTAGGGGCCCGAACACAGATACGCAGTATTTT; CDR3: CSARGPNTDTQYF; D: -; V: TRBV20-1; size: few; J: TRBJ2-3
DNA: TGTGCCAGCAGTCCTGACAGGGGGCTCTACGAGCAGTTCTTC; CDR3: CASSPDRGLYEQFF; D: TRBD1; V: TRBV6-5; size: -; J: TRBJ2-1
DNA: TGTGCCAGCAGTTTGCGCTTCAGGGTGCGGTTTTTT; CDR3: CASSLRFRVRFF; D: -; V: TRBV27; size: -; J: TRBJ1-4
DNA: TGTGCCAGCAGTAACAGGGGAGGGAGTCAGCCCCAGCATTTT; CDR3: CASSNRGGSQPQHF; D: TRBD1; V: TRBV6-6; size: -; J: TRBJ1-5
DNA: TGTGCCAGCAGCGCTCCGAGTATGGGCGGGACCCAGTACTTC; CDR3: CASSAPSMGGTQYF; D: -; V: TRBV5-4; size: -; J: TRBJ2-5
DNA: TGTGCCAGCAGCCAATCCGGTACTATGAACACTGAAGCTTTCTTT; CDR3: CASSQSGTMNTEAFF; D: -; V: TRBV14; size: many; J: TRBJ1-1
DNA: TGCAGCGTAGACAATTACAATGAGCAGTTCTTC; CDR3: CSVDNYNEQFF; D: -; V: TRBV29-1; size: -; J: TRBJ2-1
DNA: TGTGCCAGCAGCTTAGCCCGGACCCTTTTCAACGAGCAGTTCTTC; CDR3: CASSLARTLFNEQFF; D: -; V: TRBV7-9; size: once; J: TRBJ2-1
DNA: TGTGCCAGCAGCTTAGGGACTAGCGGGGGGGAATCGGAGACCCAGTACTTC; CDR3: CASSLGTSGGESETQYF; D: TRBD2; V: TRBV7-9; size: -; J: TRBJ2-5
DNA: TGTGCCAGCAGTTTAATCCCCCCCCGGCTAGCGGGGGTCCGAGAGACCCAGTACTTC; CDR3: CASSLIPPRLAGVRETQYF; D: TRBD2; V: TRBV27; size: -; J: TRBJ2-5
DNA: TGCGCCAGCAGCCAAGATCGGGCGGGGGGTAGCACAGATACGCAGTATTTT; CDR3: CASSQDRAGGSTDTQYF; D: TRBD2; V: TRBV4-1; size: -; J: TRBJ2-3
DNA: TGTGCCAGCAGTCCGATGGGGGACCAGGGTGAACTGTTTTTT; CDR3: CASSPMGDQGELFF; D: -; V: TRBV12-3/TRBV12-4; size: -; J: TRBJ1-4
DNA: TGTGCCAGCAGCTTACGGTTTTCTGGGAGTAATTCACCCCTCCACTTT; CDR3: CASSLRFSGSNSPLHF; D: -; V: TRBV11-1; size: once; J: TRBJ1-6
DNA: TGTGCCAGCAGCATTTCCGGGACAGGGATCACAGATACGCAGTATTTT; CDR3: CASSISGTGITDTQYF; D: TRBD1; V: TRBV9; size: -; J: TRBJ2-3
DNA: TGTGCCAGCAGAACGACAGGGGGCGGAACAGATACGCAGTATTTT; CDR3: CASRTTGGGTDTQYF; D: TRBD1; V: TRBV7-2; size: few; J: TRBJ2-3